This T cell receptor beta chain derives from a study of cytomegalovirus exposure and HLA in healthy donors. About this clone: Its antigen is unidentified.

Donors counted as nominally healthy when sampled, yet unrecorded immune exposures were likely. A multiplex PCR was run with 60 Vbeta primers and 13 Jbeta primers. Sequencing was performed with immunoSEQ multiplex PCR; in TCRdb, only in-frame clones are kept and a portion is missing. The sample contains some 130,000 clones, nearly 65% of which appear only once. General study results and limits: A later analysis associated around 17,000 TCR beta sequences with HLA alleles at a 0.05 false discovery rate. What a later analysis reportedly showed was that an Asian-associated ancestry cluster had fewer N-insertions than the 666-donor mean.

CDR3 length: 13 amino acids. The germline V gene encodes CDR1 SNHLY and CDR2 FYNNEI. V lost 8 bases, J lost 4 bases, and 14 bases lay in between. V usage is TRBV2 and J usage is TRBJ1-1; no clear D. Source material: PBMCs. The source of this sequence is a man between 35 and 55 years old in good health and CMV-seropositive. The CDR3 spells CASRREGSTEAFF. The CDR3 bases are TGTGCCAGCCGTCGGGAGGGTTCCACTGAAGCTTTCTTT.